A single sample gave rise to the 8 T cell receptor beta chains below, sequenced in a study of T cell responses to AZD1222 COVID-19 vaccine. Here immunoSEQ multiplex PCR was the method, and the copy in TCRdb shows in-frame clones only, minus some. This table holds 140,000 to 150,000 clones, 85% to 95% found once. Sequencing used peripheral blood, obtained after recovery from COVID-19. Receptor source: an adult who had recovered from COVID-19.

The chain employs TRBV5-4 and TRBJ1-1; D is uncertain. The germline CDR1 and CDR2 sequences are SGHNT and YYREEE (reference sequence). The CDR3 extends over 15 amino acids. Trimming took off 4 bases at V and 3 bases at J, with 16 bases between the two ends. CDR3 nucleotide sequence: TGTGCCAGCAGCGCGGACGGAAGACGTGACACTGAAGCTTTCTTT. Amino acids: CASSADGRRDTEAFF.

The CDR3 reads CASSYNSPLHF. The CDR3 DNA is TGTGCCAGCAGCTATAATTCACCCCTCCACTTT. J is TRBJ1-6 and V is TRBV2; the D is unclear. Germline CDR1 is SNHLY and CDR2 is FYNNEI. Trimming stripped 6 bases from V and 3 bases from J, with 0 bases between. The CDR3 consists of 11 residues.

The chain couples TRBV29-1 to TRBJ2-7; a weak D match, TRBD1 (8 bases). This CDR3 comprises 17 residues. V was cut by 6 bases and J by 0 bases, with 24 bases left in between. Germline V gene sequence: CDR1 SQVTM, CDR2 ANQGSEA. Here the CDR3 reads CSVLDRGPSGVSYEQYF. CDR3 DNA sequence: TGCAGCGTCCTCGACAGGGGTCCGAGCGGGGTCTCCTACGAGCAGTACTTC.

The genes are TRBV11-2 and TRBJ1-3; no clear D. Germline V gene data show CDR1 as SGHAT and CDR2 as FQNNGV. The CDR3 consists of 13 residues. Trimming removed 8 bases from V and 3 bases from J, with 11 bases in between. The CDR3 loop is CASPPTHGNTIYF. The CDR3 bases are TGTGCCAGCCCCCCGACACATGGAAACACCATATATTTT. Using reference TRBV11-2 and TRBJ1-3 for the parts outside the CDR3, the full variable domain is EAGVAQSPRYKIIEKRQSVAFWCNPISGHATLYWYQQILGQGPKLLIQFQNNGVVDDSQLPKDRFSAERLKGVDSTLKIQPAKLEDSAVYLCASPPTHGNTIYFGEGSWLTVV.

The gene calls are TRBV12-1 and TRBJ2-3. TRBV12-1 has pseudogene status. The CDR3 loop spans 14 amino acids. This CDR3 is CASSPSRTTDTQYF. For the CDR3, the DNA is TGTGCCAGCAGCCCTTCCAGGACCACAGATACGCAGTATTTT.

The V call is TRBV2, the J call TRBJ2-7, with 10 bases fitting TRBD1. This CDR3 contains 17 residues. Germline CDR1 reads SNHLY; CDR2 reads FYNNEI. The trim removed 7 bases at V and 3 bases at J, leaving 15 bases unmatched. CDR3 sequence: CASTDRGRGLHRYEQYF. Here the CDR3 DNA reads TGTGCCAGCACAGACAGGGGGCGAGGACTTCACCGCTACGAGCAGTACTTC. Together with reference TRBV2 and TRBJ2-7, the CDR3 gives the full variable domain: EPEVTQTPSHQVTQMGQEVILRCVPISNHLYFYWYRQILGQKVEFLVSFYNNEISEKSEIFDDQFSVERPDGSNFTLKIRSTKLEDSAMYFCASTDRGRGLHRYEQYFGPGTRLTVT.

The CDR3 sequence is CASRAGVKETQYF. The CDR3 region has the DNA TGTGCCAGCAGAGCAGGGGTGAAAGAGACCCAGTACTTC. V gene TRBV6-5 combines with J gene TRBJ2-5; TRBD1 might be the D (6 bases). The CDR3 sequence is 13 residues long. V was trimmed by 6 bases and J by 3 bases, leaving 11 bases between them. Germline V gene sequence: CDR1 MNHEY, CDR2 SVGAGI.

This rearrangement joins TRBV19 to TRBJ2-6; D is undetermined. Germline lookup yields CDR1 LNHDA and CDR2 SQIVND (reference sequence). V was pared by 5 bases and J by 3 bases, with 8 bases between. The CDR3 consists of 14 residues. The CDR3 sequence: CASSFANGANVLTF. The CDR3 DNA reads as TGTGCCAGTAGTTTTGCAAATGGGGCCAACGTCCTGACTTTC.